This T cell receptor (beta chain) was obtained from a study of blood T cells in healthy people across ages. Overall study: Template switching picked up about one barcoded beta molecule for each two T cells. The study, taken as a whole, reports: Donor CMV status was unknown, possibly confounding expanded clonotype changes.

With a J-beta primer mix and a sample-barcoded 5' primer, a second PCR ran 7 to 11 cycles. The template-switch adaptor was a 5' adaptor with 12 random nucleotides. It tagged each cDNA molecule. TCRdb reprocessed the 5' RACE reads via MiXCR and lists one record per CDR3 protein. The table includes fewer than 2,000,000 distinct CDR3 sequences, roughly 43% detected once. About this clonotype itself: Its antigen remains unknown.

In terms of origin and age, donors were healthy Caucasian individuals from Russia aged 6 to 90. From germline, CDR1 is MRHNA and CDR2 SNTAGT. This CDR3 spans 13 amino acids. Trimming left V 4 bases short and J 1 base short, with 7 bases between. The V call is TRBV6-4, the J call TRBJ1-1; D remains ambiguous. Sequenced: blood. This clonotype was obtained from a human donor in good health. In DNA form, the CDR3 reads TGTGCCAGCAGTGCGGGTACGAACACTGAAGCTTTCTTT. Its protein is CASSAGTNTEAFF.